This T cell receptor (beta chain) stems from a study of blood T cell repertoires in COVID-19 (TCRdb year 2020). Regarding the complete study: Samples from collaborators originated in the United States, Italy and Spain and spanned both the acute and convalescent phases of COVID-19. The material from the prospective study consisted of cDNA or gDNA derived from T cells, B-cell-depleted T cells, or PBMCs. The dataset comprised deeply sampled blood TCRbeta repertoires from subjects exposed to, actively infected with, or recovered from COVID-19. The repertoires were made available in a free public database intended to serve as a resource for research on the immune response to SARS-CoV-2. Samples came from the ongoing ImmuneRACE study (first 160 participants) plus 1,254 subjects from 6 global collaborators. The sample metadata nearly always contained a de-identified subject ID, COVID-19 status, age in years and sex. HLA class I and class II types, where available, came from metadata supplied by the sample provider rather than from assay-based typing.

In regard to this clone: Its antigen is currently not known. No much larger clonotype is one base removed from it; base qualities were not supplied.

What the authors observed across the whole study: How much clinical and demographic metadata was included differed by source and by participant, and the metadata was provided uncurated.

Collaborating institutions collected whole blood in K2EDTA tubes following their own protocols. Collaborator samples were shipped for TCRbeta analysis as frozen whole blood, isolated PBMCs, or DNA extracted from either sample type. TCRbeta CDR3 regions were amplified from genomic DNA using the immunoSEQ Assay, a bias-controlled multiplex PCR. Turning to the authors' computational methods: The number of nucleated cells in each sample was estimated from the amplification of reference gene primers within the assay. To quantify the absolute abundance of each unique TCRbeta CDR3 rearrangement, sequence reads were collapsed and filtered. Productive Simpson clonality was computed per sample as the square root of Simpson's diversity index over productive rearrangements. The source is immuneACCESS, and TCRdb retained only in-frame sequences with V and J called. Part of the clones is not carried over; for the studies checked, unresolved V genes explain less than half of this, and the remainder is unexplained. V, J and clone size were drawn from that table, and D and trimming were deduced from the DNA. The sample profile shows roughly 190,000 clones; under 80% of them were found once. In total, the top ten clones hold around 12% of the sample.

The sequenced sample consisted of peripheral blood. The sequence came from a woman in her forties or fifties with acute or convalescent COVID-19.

CDR3 protein: CASSEPPEGGQYF. In nucleotide form, the sequence is TGTGCCAGCAGTGAACCCCCCGAAGGAGGGCAGTATTTT. The rearranged chain carries TRBV6-1 and TRBJ2-3, and perhaps TRBD2 as D gene, on 5 matching bases. From a lookup of the germline V gene, CDR1 and CDR2 are MNHNS and SASEGT. V gives up 2 bases and J gives up 11 bases, and the segment between their germline ends measures 14 bases. The CDR3, from cysteine to phenylalanine, totals 13 residues. Only the CDR3 part of the read is kept: 39 bases, read in frame from the first base.